These 5 T cell receptor beta chains were all obtained from the same sample, sequenced in a study of human T cells and chemical hapten exposure. TCRdb passed the RACE reads through MiXCR, listing each CDR3 protein once. Of about 42,000 distinct CDR3 sequences detected, about 8.9% appear once; the ten largest clones hold 15%. The time point was: patch test 2, 6 weeks after DPC sensitization. The treatment was: therapeutic diphenylcyclopropenone sensitization with weekly scalp DPC. The sequences come from whole blood, collected in connection with sensitization to the hapten diphenylcyclopropenone (DPC). The receptors stem from a woman aged 40 to 55 with alopecia areata. Some clones in this sample may be carry-over from other donors' samples.

This clonotype was seen ten or more times. The CDR3, as DNA: TGCAGTGCTAGAGCTCTCGGACAGGGCTCTCTGATTGGCTACACCTTC. Translating gives CSARALGQGSLIGYTF. The V call is TRBV20-1, the J call TRBJ1-2; 8 bases match TRBD1. This CDR3 is built from 16 residues. J lost 7 bases, V lost 1 base, and 14 bases had no gene match. Germline values: CDR1 DFQATT, CDR2 SNEGSKA (reference sequence).

This clonotype was counted at least ten times. This chain links TRBV4-3 with TRBJ1-2; no clear D gene. Germline V gives CDR1 LGHNA, CDR2 YSLEER. The CDR3 is 14 amino acids. The V and J ends lost 1 base and 4 bases respectively, with 10 bases between them. CDR3 in DNA: TGCGCCAGCAGCCAAGGGACCAACCCCTATGGCTACACCTTC. Its protein product is CASSQGTNPYGYTF.

This rearrangement joins TRBV29-1 to TRBJ2-1; perhaps TRBD2 as D (5 bases). The CDR3 totals 14 residues. Germline CDR1 SQVTM, CDR2 ANQGSEA. Trimming took off 4 bases at V and 0 bases at J, with 10 bases between the two ends. The chain's CDR3 is CSVVSGSSYNEQFF. The CDR3, as DNA: TGCAGCGTTGTTTCGGGGAGCTCCTACAATGAGCAGTTCTTC.

This clonotype has at least ten counts. The CDR3 spells CASSYDLYEQYF. The CDR3 region has the DNA TGTGCCAGCAGCTACGACCTGTACGAGCAGTACTTC. V gene TRBV5-4 combines with J gene TRBJ2-7; D is uncertain. In germline, CDR1 is SGHNT, CDR2 YYREEE (reference sequence). Trimming took 3 bases from V and 4 from J, leaving 8 bases between them. This CDR3 has 12 residues.

The CDR3 DNA reads TGTGCCAGCAGCCCCCAAGCCAAAAACATTCAGTACTTC. Its protein product is CASSPQAKNIQYF. The rearrangement uses TRBV11-1 and TRBJ2-4; no clear D gene. The ends were cut back, 5 bases at V and 0 bases at J, with 5 bases in the middle. Per the germline V gene, CDR1 is SGHAT and CDR2 is FQDESV (reference sequence). This CDR3 has 13 amino acids.